This T cell receptor beta chain was profiled in a study of T cell responses to AZD1222 COVID-19 vaccine. As for the study in general: Pooling covered second doses at about 4 or about 12 weeks.

Study-level results: Variant regions that are unmutated are reportedly the target of nearly half of spike-specific TCRs. Repertoires in all cases were sampled only once the peak T cell response had passed. Spike-wide vaccine-associated CD4 TCRs dominated at 160-218 and 743-854.

The length of the CDR3 is 16 residues. Germline V gene data show CDR1 as SNHLY and CDR2 as FYNNEI. After removal of 5 bases from V and 4 bases from J, the junction contained 8 bases not matched to a gene. Of note for this clone: The antigen is unknown.

Assay: immunoSEQ multiplex PCR; the TCRdb copy retains only in-frame clones and omits some. The sample yields roughly 150,000 clones, 92% seen once. Sequenced here: peripheral blood, sampled on day 0 of AZD1222 vaccination. This receptor was identified in an adult in good health. The chain is built from TRBV2 and TRBJ2-5, with 12 nucleotides matching TRBD2. The DNA of the CDR3 is TGTGCCAGCAGTAGCCGGACTAGCGGGGAGATAGAGACCCAGTACTTC. It yields the protein CASSSRTSGEIETQYF.